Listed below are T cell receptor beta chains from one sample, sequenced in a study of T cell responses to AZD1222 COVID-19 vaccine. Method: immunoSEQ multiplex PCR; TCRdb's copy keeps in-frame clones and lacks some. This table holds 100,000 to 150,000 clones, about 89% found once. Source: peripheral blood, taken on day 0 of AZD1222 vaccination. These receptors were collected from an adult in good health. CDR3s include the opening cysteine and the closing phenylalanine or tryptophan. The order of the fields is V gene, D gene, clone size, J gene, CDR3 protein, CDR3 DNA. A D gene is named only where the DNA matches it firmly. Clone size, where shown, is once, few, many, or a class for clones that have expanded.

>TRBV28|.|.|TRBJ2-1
CASSSLGAHEQFF
TGTGCCAGCAGTTCGCTGGGGGCCCATGAGCAGTTCTTC
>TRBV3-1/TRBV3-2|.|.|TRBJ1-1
CASRAANTEAFF
TGTGCCAGCAGGGCAGCGAACACTGAAGCTTTCTTT
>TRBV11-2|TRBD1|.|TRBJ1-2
CASSLGQGDYGYTF
TGTGCCAGCAGCTTAGGACAGGGGGACTATGGCTACACCTTC
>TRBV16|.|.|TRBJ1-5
CASSQERNQGRANQPQHF
TGTGCCAGCAGCCAGGAACGGAATCAAGGCCGGGCCAATCAGCCCCAGCATTTT
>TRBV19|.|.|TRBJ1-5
CASSISRGINQPQHF
TGTGCCAGTAGTATAAGCCGGGGCATCAATCAGCCCCAGCATTTT
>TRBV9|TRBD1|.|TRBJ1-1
CASSMGQGVGEAFF
TGTGCCAGCAGCATGGGACAGGGTGTTGGGGAAGCTTTCTTT
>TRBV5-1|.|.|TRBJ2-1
CASSLGGGFSYNEQFF
TGCGCCAGCAGCTTGGGAGGGGGATTCTCCTACAATGAGCAGTTCTTC
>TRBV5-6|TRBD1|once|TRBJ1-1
CASGRQGAGNTEAFF
TGTGCCAGCGGCCGGCAGGGGGCGGGAAACACTGAAGCTTTCTTT
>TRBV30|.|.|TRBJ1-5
CAWSVSKGTQPQHF
TGTGCCTGGAGTGTATCGAAAGGTACTCAGCCCCAGCATTTT
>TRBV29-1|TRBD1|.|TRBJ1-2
CSVEKDRSYGYTF
TGCAGCGTTGAAAAGGACAGGAGCTATGGCTACACCTTC
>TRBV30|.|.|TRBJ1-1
CAWSVGDGTEAFF
TGTGCCTGGAGTGTAGGGGATGGAACTGAAGCTTTCTTT
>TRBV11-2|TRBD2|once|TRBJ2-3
CASSLATAGATDTQYF
TGTGCCAGCAGCTTAGCCACAGCGGGAGCAACAGATACGCAGTATTTT
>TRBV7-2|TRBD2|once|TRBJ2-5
CASGTISGRPQETQYF
TGTGCCAGCGGAACCATTAGCGGGAGGCCCCAAGAGACCCAGTACTTC
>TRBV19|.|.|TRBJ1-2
CASTGRAGVVNYGYTF
TGTGCCAGTACGGGGCGGGCGGGAGTAGTTAACTATGGCTACACCTTC
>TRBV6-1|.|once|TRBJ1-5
CASSEVRSGLGNQPQHF
TGTGCCAGCAGTGAAGTGAGGTCGGGGCTGGGCAATCAGCCCCAGCATTTT
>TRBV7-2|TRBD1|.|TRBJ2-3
CASSLGVGTGVTDTQYF
TGTGCCAGCAGCTTAGGGGTTGGGACAGGGGTGACAGATACGCAGTATTTT
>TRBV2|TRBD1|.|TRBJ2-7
CASGRDRTHEQYF
TGTGCCAGTGGGCGGGACAGGACACACGAGCAGTACTTC